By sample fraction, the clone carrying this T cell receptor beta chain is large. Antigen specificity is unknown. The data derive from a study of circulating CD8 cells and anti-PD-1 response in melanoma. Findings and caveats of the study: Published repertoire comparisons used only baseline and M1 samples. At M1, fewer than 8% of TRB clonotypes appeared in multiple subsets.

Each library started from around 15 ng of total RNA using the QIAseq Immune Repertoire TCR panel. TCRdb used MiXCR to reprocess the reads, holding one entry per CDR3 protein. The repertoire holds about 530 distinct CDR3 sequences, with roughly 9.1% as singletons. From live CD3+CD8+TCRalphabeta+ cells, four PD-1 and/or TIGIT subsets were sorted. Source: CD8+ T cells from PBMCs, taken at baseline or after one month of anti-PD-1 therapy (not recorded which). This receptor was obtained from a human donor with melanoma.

The CDR3 region is CASSSRDRAEDTQYF. The CDR3 region has the DNA TGTGCCAGCAGCTCCCGGGACAGAGCCGAAGATACGCAGTATTTT. This chain joins TRBV7-3 and TRBJ2-3, with 7 positions matching TRBD1. The V and J ends lost 4 bases and 5 bases, in that order; junction bases with no gene match: 9. The CDR3 runs 15 residues. Germline CDR1 reads SGHTA; CDR2 reads FQGTGA.